This TCR beta chain is from a study of blood T cell repertoires in COVID-19. This CDR3 is 14 amino acids long. V gave up 7 bases and J gave up 2 bases, with 13 bases separating them. The germline gives CDR1 KGHDR, CDR2 SFDVKD. The data were produced by immunoSEQ multiplex PCR, yet TCRdb's version contains in-frame clones alone and is incomplete. Among 150,000 to 200,000 clones, about 85% were seen once, and the ten largest hold roughly 7.7%. The origin of this receptor is a woman aged 55 to 70 with acute or convalescent COVID-19. The sequencing input was peripheral blood. This chain links TRBV24-1 with TRBJ1-1; D perhaps matches TRBD1 (6 bases). CDR3 DNA: TGTGCCACCAGAGGAATAGGGGGAAACACTGAAGCTTTCTTT. It codes for CATRGIGGNTEAFF.